This T cell receptor (beta chain) is drawn from a study of T cell repertoires in cytomegalovirus infection. Across the study: Indicated by public TCR beta signatures were CMV infection and matching HLA type. Findings and caveats of the study: Carriers of CMV and the relevant HLA type were discriminated by public TCR beta frequency. The study found HLA-C-restricted CMV-specific TCR beta clonotypes dominating the ex vivo response.

As for this clonotype: Its antigen is not identified.

A single record per CDR3 protein comes from TCRdb applying MiXCR to the reads. The profile shows approximately 250,000 distinct CDR3 sequences, roughly 23% of them singletons. This CDR3 has 13 residues. Per germline, CDR1 LNHDA and CDR2 SQIVND (reference sequence). V was clipped by 5 bases and J by 5 bases, with 12 bases between them. Sequences were obtained from CD8+ T cells from PBMCs. This TCR was sampled from a human donor in good health (CMV status not recorded). Some clones in this sample may be carry-over from other donors' samples. The genes are TRBV19 and TRBJ1-1; D ambiguous. CDR3 nucleotides: TGTGCCAGTAGTTCTCGACTGATAACTGAAGCTTTCTTT. Protein sequence: CASSSRLITEAFF.